This TCR beta chain was recovered during a study of identical twins. Study-level results: Cross-sectional statistics, not tracking of the same donors, supported the conclusions.

This clonotype was recorded many times. Its antigen remains unidentified. Germline CDR1 SQVTM, CDR2 ANQGSEA. V dropped 6 bases and J dropped 4 bases, with 12 bases sitting between them. This CDR3 region has 12 residues. One entry per CDR3 protein, called by TCRdb with MiXCR from the 5' RACE reads. This table holds about 690,000 distinct CDR3 sequences, 5.5% to 6.5% found once. The source of this sequence is a man aged 18-30 years in good health. The V gene is TRBV29-1, the J gene TRBJ1-2; the D gene is possibly TRBD1 (5 bases). Material for sequencing was naive T cells sorted from blood. CDR3 in amino acids: CSVGGTVYGYTF. In DNA, the CDR3 is TGCAGCGTCGGAGGGACCGTCTATGGCTACACCTTC. Based on the CDR3 plus reference TRBV29-1 and TRBJ1-2, the full variable domain is SAVISQKPSRDICQRGTSLTIQCQVDSQVTMMFWYRQQPGQSLTLIATANQGSEATYESGFVIDKFPISRPNLTFSTLTVSNMSPEDSSIYLCSVGGTVYGYTFGSGTRLTVV.